The text below deals with one T cell receptor (beta chain). The antigen is undetermined. The data stem from a study of blood T cells in healthy people across ages. Study-level points and caveats: In the absence of known donor CMV status, changes in expanded clonotypes were possibly confounded. Higher diversity, along with more naive CD4+ cells, distinguished long-lived donors from aged donors.

Trimming stripped 5 bases from V and 11 bases from J, with 24 bases between. Germline lookup yields CDR1 SGHAT and CDR2 FQNNGV. The CDR3 covers 15 residues. It was with a sample-barcoded 5' primer and a J-beta primer mix that a second PCR of roughly 6 to 12 cycles was run. TCRdb re-analysed the 5' RACE reads in MiXCR, keeping a single row per CDR3 protein. The sample has about 1 million distinct CDR3 sequences, 40% to 55% seen once. This sequence joins TRBV11-2 and TRBJ2-5; D may be TRBD1 or TRBD2 (5 bases each). The receptor comes from a woman in her sixties or seventies in good health. The sequencing input was blood. The chain's CDR3 is CASSLGVGMVGEQYF. DNA of the CDR3: TGTGCCAGCAGCCTGGGGGTAGGGATGGTGGGTGAGCAGTACTTC.